These 19 T cell receptor beta chains came from one sample sequenced in a study of memory CD4+ T cells and cytomegalovirus serostatus. The sort gate was single viable CD3+CD4+CD8-CD45RO+ cells for memory CD4+ T cells. Sequencing used immunoSEQ multiplex PCR; TCRdb keeps in-frame clones, though not all of them. This table has more than 55,000 clones, 75% to 85% appearing once. Sequenced: memory CD4+ T cells from blood. These receptors were taken from an adult in good health and CMV-seronegative.

A single count supports this clone. The chain combines TRBV6-5 with TRBJ2-2, with 7 bases identical to TRBD2. Germline V gene lookup returns CDR1 MNHEY and CDR2 SVGAGI. Trimming took 6 bases from V and 8 from J; bases not matched to a gene: 9. The CDR3 is 14 amino acids. The CDR3 DNA sequence: TGTGCCAGCAGACGGGGGGACCTACCGGGGGAGCTGTTTTTT. Amino acids: CASRRGDLPGELFF.

The chain joins TRBV28 to TRBJ2-3; D is undetermined. The V gene's germline CDR1 is MDHEN and CDR2 SYDVKM. The CDR3 consists of 12 residues. Trimming stripped 6 bases from V and 4 bases from J, with 8 bases between. This CDR3 is CASSSRADTQYF. CDR3 coding DNA: TGTGCCAGCAGCTCAAGAGCAGATACGCAGTATTTT. The complete variable domain, with remaining parts taken from reference TRBV28 and TRBJ2-3, reads DVKVTQSSRYLVKRTGEKVFLECVQDMDHENMFWYRQDPGLGLRLIYFSYDVKMKEKGDIPEGYSVSREKKERFSLILESASTNQTSMYLCASSSRADTQYFGPGTRLTVL.

For this clone: The sample carries other DNA sequences with the same CDR3. The genes are TRBV28 and TRBJ2-7; D remains unclear. V gave up 2 bases and J gave up 3 bases, with 5 bases separating them. This CDR3 spans 12 amino acids. Germline values: CDR1 MDHEN, CDR2 SYDVKM. The CDR3 sequence: CASSLSSYEQYF. The CDR3 nucleotides read TGTGCCAGCAGTTTAAGTAGCTACGAGCAGTACTTC.

In this sample, this clone turned up many times. This chain links TRBV5-1 with TRBJ1-2; D perhaps matches TRBD1 (5 bases). V gave up 0 bases and J gave up 4 bases, with 19 bases separating them. CDR3 size: 17 residues. Looked up from germline, CDR1 is SGHRS and CDR2 is YFSETQ. CDR3 sequence: CASSLDAGNPLIYGYTF. The CDR3 DNA reads TGCGCCAGCAGCTTGGACGCAGGGAACCCCCTTATCTATGGCTACACCTTC.

The V call is TRBV19, the J call TRBJ2-3, with TRBD2 as a possible D gene (6 bases). The CDR3 sequence is 13 residues long. Trimming removed 7 bases from V and 2 bases from J, with 10 bases in between. Looked up from germline, CDR1 is LNHDA and CDR2 is SQIVND (reference sequence). CDR3 DNA: TGTGCCAGTATCGGGGGAATCACAGATACGCAGTATTTT. The encoded protein is CASIGGITDTQYF.

This chain links TRBV19 with TRBJ1-5; D is possibly TRBD1 (6 bases). This CDR3 is 16 amino acids long. Trimming removed 7 bases at V and 2 bases at J, with 18 bases between. Looked up from germline, CDR1 is LNHDA and CDR2 is SQIVND (reference sequence). The CDR3 loop is CASMVQGLVGNQPQHF. The DNA of the CDR3 is TGTGCCAGTATGGTCCAGGGGTTGGTCGGCAATCAGCCCCAGCATTTT.

This clone has only one observation. The chain has TRBV18 and TRBJ2-1, with 10 bases fitting TRBD2. V gave up 0 bases and J gave up 1 base; unmatched junction bases: 6. The CDR3 covers 18 residues. Looked up from germline, CDR1 is KGHSH and CDR2 is LQKENI. CDR3 in amino acids: CASSPPGWTSGSYNEQFF. The CDR3 DNA reads TGTGCCAGCTCACCACCCGGCTGGACTAGCGGATCCTACAATGAGCAGTTCTTC.

V gene TRBV6-1 combines with J gene TRBJ2-7, with D perhaps TRBD1 (5 bases). The V and J ends lost 3 bases and 2 bases respectively, with 11 bases between them. The CDR3 extends over 14 amino acids. CDR1 MNHNS and CDR2 SASEGT come from the germline V gene. CDR3 region: CASSDSQGPYEQYF. Written as DNA, the CDR3 is TGTGCCAGCAGTGATAGCCAGGGTCCCTACGAGCAGTACTTC.

V gene TRBV6-1 combines with J gene TRBJ2-1, with D maybe TRBD2 (6 bases). Per germline, CDR1 MNHNS and CDR2 SASEGT. Trimming removed 2 bases at V and 0 bases at J, with 14 bases between. The CDR3 length is 17 residues. CDR3 coding DNA: TGTGCCAGCAGTGAACGGGGCAGCGGGTCCTCCTACAATGAGCAGTTCTTC. Its protein product is CASSERGSGSSYNEQFF.

This sequence joins TRBV7-9 and TRBJ1-2; the D is unclear. V was trimmed by 4 bases and J by 4 bases, leaving 13 bases between them. The CDR3 contains 14 residues. Germline assignment: CDR1 SEHNR and CDR2 FQNEAQ (reference sequence). Here the CDR3 DNA reads TGTGCCAGCAGCTCCGGGGTCGAGATCTATGGCTACACCTTC. Translated: CASSSGVEIYGYTF.

The rearrangement uses TRBV5-1 and TRBJ1-4, with 11 bases fitting TRBD1. V lost 2 bases to trimming and J lost 8 bases; unmatched junction nucleotides: 5. CDR1 and CDR2 (germline): SGHRS, YFSETQ. The CDR3 is 15 amino acids. CDR3 region: CASSLTGTGGEKLFF. The CDR3 bases are TGCGCCAGCAGCTTAACCGGGACAGGGGGGGAAAAACTGTTTTTT.

The rearrangement joins TRBV21-1 to TRBJ2-2; the listed D gene, TRBD2, was not tested against the DNA. TRBV21-1 is flagged as a pseudogene. The CDR3 has 17 residues. As DNA, the CDR3 is TGTGCCAGCAGCTCGAGGGGGGGAGGGCACGGCACCGGGGAGCTGTTTTTT. This encodes CASSSRGGGHGTGELFF.

The J gene is TRBJ2-7, the V gene TRBV2; TRBD1 agrees at 10 bases. Germline lookup yields CDR1 SNHLY and CDR2 FYNNEI. Trimming took 4 bases from V and 4 from J; bases not matched to a gene: 13. The CDR3 runs to 17 residues. This CDR3 reads CASSAAPGQGRAYEQYF. As DNA, the CDR3 is TGTGCCAGCAGTGCGGCGCCGGGACAGGGGAGAGCTTACGAGCAGTACTTC.

The rearrangement links TRBV7-8 to TRBJ2-1, with D uncertain. This CDR3 contains 13 residues. V lost 2 bases and J 2 bases, leaving 4 bases between the germline ends. CDR1 is SGHVS, CDR2 FQNEAQ, per germline. For the CDR3, the DNA is TGTGCCAGCAGCTTAAAACCCTACAATGAGCAGTTCTTC. Its translation is CASSLKPYNEQFF.

The rearrangement uses TRBV11-1 and TRBJ1-3; 8 bases are a match to TRBD1. Germline values: CDR1 SGHAT, CDR2 FQDESV (reference sequence). CDR3 size: 15 residues. With 6 bases clipped from V and 0 bases from J, the junction kept 4 bases outside the gene matches. The CDR3 DNA is TGTGCCAGCAGGGGACAGGCGAGCTCTGGAAACACCATATATTTT. It yields the protein CASRGQASSGNTIYF.

There are a few counts of this clone. The chain recombines TRBV21-1 with TRBJ1-5. TRBV21-1 is described as a pseudogene. The CDR3 extends over 11 amino acids. The CDR3 DNA reads as TGTGCCAGCAGAGGTCATCAGCCCCAGCATTTT. As protein: CASRGHQPQHF.

V and J are TRBV11-2 and TRBJ2-7; 10 nucleotides line up with TRBD1. V lost 3 bases and J lost 9; bases outside the gene matches: 8. The CDR3 spans 14 residues. Looked up from germline, CDR1 is SGHAT and CDR2 is FQNNGV. In DNA, the CDR3 is TGTGCCAGCAGCTTGACAGGGGGCGCGAAGTGGCAGTACTTC. Residues: CASSLTGGAKWQYF. The full variable domain, completed using reference TRBV11-2 and TRBJ2-7, is EAGVAQSPRYKIIEKRQSVAFWCNPISGHATLYWYQQILGQGPKLLIQFQNNGVVDDSQLPKDRFSAERLKGVDSTLKIQPAKLEDSAVYLCASSLTGGAKWQYFGPGTRLTVT.

The chain joins TRBV19 to TRBJ1-2, with TRBD1 as a possible D gene (6 bases). The CDR3 totals 18 residues. V was trimmed by 2 bases and J by 0 bases, leaving 19 bases between them. The germline CDR1 and CDR2 sequences are LNHDA and SQIVND (reference sequence). For the CDR3, the DNA is TGTGCCAGTAGTATAATGGCGTGGGCAGGGGCGACTAACTATGGCTACACCTTC. This translates into CASSIMAWAGATNYGYTF.

The rearrangement joins TRBV5-1 to TRBJ2-1; 7 bases match TRBD1. V trimming: 4 bases; J trimming: 4 bases; junction bases outside the gene matches: 8. The CDR3 loop spans 15 amino acids. Looked up from germline, CDR1 is SGHRS and CDR2 is YFSETQ. CDR3 residues: CASSLAGGAYNEQFF. The CDR3 DNA is TGCGCCAGCAGCCTAGCAGGGGGTGCGTACAATGAGCAGTTCTTC.